Described below is a single T cell receptor beta chain sequence and its context. The entry originates in a study of blood T cell repertoires in COVID-19. As for the study in general: Sites across the United States, Italy and Spain contributed samples from acute and convalescent COVID-19. From T cells, B-cell-depleted T cells, or PBMCs came the material, which was cDNA or gDNA.

Trimming removed 4 bases from V and 4 bases from J; junction bases left unmatched: 5. Germline V gene sequence: CDR1 SGHTS, CDR2 YDEGEE. This CDR3 is built from 15 residues. Per the study methods: Estimates of nucleated cell counts were drawn from the amplification of reference gene primers. Libraries were prepared by immunoSEQ multiplex PCR; TCRdb keeps only in-frame clonotypes and omits some of them. From that table come the V and J calls and clone size; the DNA was used to work out D and trimming. Of about 65,000 clones in the sample, roughly 77% were seen once. The source of this sequence is a man at least 80 years old with acute or convalescent COVID-19. J is TRBJ1-5 and V is TRBV5-8; 10 nucleotides match TRBD1. The sample was peripheral blood. The CDR3 coding sequence is TGTGCCAGCAGCCTGGGACAGGGGTGGAATCAGCCCCAGCATTTT. This gives the protein CASSLGQGWNQPQHF.